The 21 T cell receptor beta chains below come from one sample, sequenced in a study of T cells in localized non-small cell lung cancer. Produced via immunoSEQ multiplex PCR; TCRdb's table is partial and in-frame only. This sample has 45,000 to 60,000 clones, with around 81% found just once. The sample in question was peripheral blood, obtained before any cancer treatment. These receptors were taken from a female donor aged 60 or older with stage II squamous cell lung carcinoma.

On this clone: An end of the junction differs from the germline gene, which may be a read error. The genes are TRBV19 and TRBJ1-5; TRBD1 matches at 9 bases. The CDR3 runs to 16 residues. From germline, CDR1 is LNHDA and CDR2 SQIVND (reference sequence). The CDR3 loop reads CAGSTGTGGPNQPQHF. Written as DNA, the CDR3 is TGTGCCGGTAGCACCGGTACAGGGGGCCCTAATCAGCCCCAGCATTTT.

This chain uses TRBV7-6 with TRBJ2-2; the D is unclear. The CDR3 length is 15 residues. CDR1 is SGHVS, CDR2 FNYEAQ, per germline. Trimming took off 4 bases at V and 1 base at J, with 10 bases between the two ends. The CDR3 loop reads CASSSTVRNTGELFF. As DNA, the CDR3 is TGTGCCAGCAGCTCCACGGTCAGGAACACCGGGGAGCTGTTTTTT.

This clone was recorded a few times. The chain recombines TRBV7-2 with TRBJ1-1; 8 bases line up with TRBD1. CDR3 length: 14 amino acids. Germline V gene data show CDR1 as SGHTA and CDR2 as FQGNSA. V shed 4 bases and J 8 bases; nucleotides not matched to a gene: 9. CDR3 residues: CASSSRTGYTEAFF. In nucleotides, the CDR3 is TGTGCCAGCAGCTCCCGGACAGGGTATACAGAAGCTTTCTTT.

This clone has only one observation. The V and J genes are TRBV19 and TRBJ2-3, with D perhaps matching TRBD2 (6 bases). This CDR3 comprises 13 residues. The germline V gene has CDR1 LNHDA and CDR2 SQIVND (reference sequence). The V end lost 6 bases, the J end lost 4 bases, and 11 bases lay between the germline ends. CDR3 sequence (DNA): TGTGCCAGTAGCAGGCCGGGGGCAGATACGCAGTATTTT. It translates to CASSRPGADTQYF.

This chain links TRBV19 with TRBJ2-3; D unclear. The germline V and J ends were trimmed by 10 bases and 11 bases, with 19 bases remaining between them. CDR1 and CDR2 (germline): LNHDA, SQIVND (reference sequence). The CDR3 sequence is 12 residues long. The CDR3 DNA follows: TGTGCCACCCAAAACCCCGCCTGGGAGCAGTATTTT. Translating it yields CATQNPAWEQYF.

The chain joins TRBV27 to TRBJ1-2, with a possible D match to TRBD1 (6 bases). Germline values: CDR1 MNHEY, CDR2 SMNVEV (reference sequence). Deletions cut 4 bases from V and 8 bases from J, with 11 bases between. The CDR3 is 12 amino acids. The CDR3 bases are TGTGCCAGCAGTTCCGGGACACCCGGCTACACCTTC. Translation: CASSSGTPGYTF.

The chain uses TRBV10-3 and TRBJ2-3; possible D gene TRBD1, 7 bases. V was pared by 5 bases and J by 0 bases, with 12 bases between. Germline values: CDR1 ENHRY, CDR2 SYGVKD. The CDR3 is made up of 15 amino acids. DNA of the CDR3: TGTGCCATCAGTCAACCAGGGGGGAGCACAGATACGCAGTATTTT. It yields the protein CAISQPGGSTDTQYF.

This clone was seen just once. CDR3 region: CASSSSGGTNTGELFF. The CDR3 coding sequence is TGTGCCAGCAGCTCCAGCGGGGGCACTAACACCGGGGAGCTGTTTTTT. The V gene is TRBV7-2, the J gene TRBJ2-2; TRBD2 agrees at 8 bases. Germline V gene data show CDR1 as SGHTA and CDR2 as FQGNSA. The CDR3 covers 16 residues. V shed 4 bases and J 2 bases; nucleotides not matched to a gene: 6.

Only one count was recorded for this clone. The V gene is TRBV7-2, the J gene TRBJ2-2; TRBD2 might be the D (5 bases). V was shortened by 2 bases and J by 1 base, with 11 bases between the two germline ends. Germline V gives CDR1 SGHTA, CDR2 FQGNSA. The length of the CDR3 is 16 residues. The CDR3 sequence is CASSLRRVQNTGELFF. The CDR3 DNA reads TGTGCCAGCAGCTTAAGGCGGGTACAGAACACCGGGGAGCTGTTTTTT.

V is TRBV9 and J is TRBJ2-1, with 7 nucleotides matching TRBD1. CDR1 and CDR2 (germline): SGDLS, YYNGEE. The CDR3 covers 14 residues. Germline trimming cut 0 bases from V and 12 bases from J; bases unmatched to any gene: 9. Here the CDR3 DNA reads TGTGCCAGCAGCGTAGATTCCAGGGGGTCCCGGCAGTTCTTC. It codes for CASSVDSRGSRQFF.

This chain links TRBV7-9 with TRBJ2-5; D remains ambiguous. Germline V gene sequence: CDR1 SEHNR, CDR2 FQNEAQ (reference sequence). V was cut by 5 bases and J by 5 bases, with 15 bases left in between. This CDR3 region has 14 residues. Written as DNA, the CDR3 is TGTGCCAGCAGCCCGAAGACTGCGGCGGAGACCCAGTACTTC. This gives the protein CASSPKTAAETQYF.

This rearrangement joins TRBV5-6 to TRBJ1-5; D is unresolved. The V gene lost 0 bases and the J gene lost 1 base, with 8 bases spanning the gap. Germline loops: CDR1 SGHDT, CDR2 YYEEEE. This CDR3 is built from 15 residues. The CDR3 DNA sequence: TGTGCCAGCAGCTTGGAGCGCAGAAGCAATCAGCCCCAGCATTTT. As protein: CASSLERRSNQPQHF.

The chain recombines TRBV20-1 with TRBJ1-2; 8 bases match TRBD1. Germline V gene lookup returns CDR1 DFQATT and CDR2 SNEGSKA (reference sequence). The CDR3 loop spans 8 amino acids. The trim removed 5 bases at V and 14 bases at J, leaving 1 base unmatched. In DNA form, the CDR3 reads TGCAGTGCTCACAGGGGGACCTTC. This sequence encodes CSAHRGTF.

As regards this clone: Other DNA sequences in the sample encode the same CDR3. V and J are TRBV5-1 and TRBJ2-5, with a possible D match to TRBD1 (6 bases). The CDR3 contains 13 residues. Germline-derived CDR1 and CDR2 are SGHRS and YFSETQ. V gave up 0 bases and J gave up 4 bases, with 7 bases separating them. DNA for the CDR3: TGCGCCAGCAGCTTGGGAGGGGGAGAGACCCAGTACTTC. It encodes CASSLGGGETQYF. The complete variable domain, with remaining parts taken from reference TRBV5-1 and TRBJ2-5, reads KAGVTQTPRYLIKTRGQQVTLSCSPISGHRSVSWYQQTPGQGLQFLFEYFSETQRNKGNFPGRFSGRQFSNSRSEMNVSTLELGDSALYLCASSLGGGETQYFGPGTRLLVL.

V gene TRBV18 combines with J gene TRBJ2-7, with a possible D match to TRBD1 (5 bases). This CDR3 region has 16 residues. Trimming took off 6 bases at V and 0 bases at J, with 18 bases between the two ends. Germline V CDR1 and CDR2: KGHSH, LQKENI. CDR3 nucleotide sequence: TGTGCCAGCTCTCTAGGGCAGGGCGCAGTCTCCTACGAGCAGTACTTC. Translating gives CASSLGQGAVSYEQYF.

The chain carries TRBV6-5 and TRBJ1-6; D gene unclear. The CDR3 covers 15 residues. Trimming removed 0 bases at V and 10 bases at J, with 13 bases between. The germline CDR1 and CDR2 sequences are MNHEY and SVGAGI. This CDR3 is CASSYSFRAISPLHF. CDR3 bases: TGTGCCAGCAGTTACTCGTTTCGGGCTATATCACCCCTCCACTTT.

This chain connects TRBV29-1 to TRBJ1-5; no definite D call. Deletions cut 0 bases from V and 3 bases from J, with 6 bases between. The CDR3 length is 13 residues. Germline V CDR1 and CDR2: SQVTM, ANQGSEA. The CDR3 bases are TGCAGCGTTGAAGAAGGGTCCAATCAGCCCCAGCATTTT. It is translated as CSVEEGSNQPQHF.

This chain connects TRBV5-4 to TRBJ1-1; the D gene is possibly TRBD1 (5 bases). This CDR3 spans 13 amino acids. V dropped 1 base and J dropped 7 bases, with 11 bases sitting between them. Looked up from germline, CDR1 is SGHNT and CDR2 is YYREEE (reference sequence). CDR3 DNA sequence: TGTGCCAGCAGCTTGTTGGGGCAGGGTGAAGCTTTCTTT. This codes for CASSLLGQGEAFF. Full variable domain (rest looked up from reference TRBV5-4 and TRBJ1-1): ETGVTQSPTHLIKTRGQQVTLRCSSQSGHNTVSWYQQALGQGPQFIFQYYREEENGRGNFPPRFSGLQFPNYSSELNVNALELDDSALYLCASSLLGQGEAFFGQGTRLTVV.

CDR3 DNA sequence: TGTGCCAGGAGACAGCCGAACACTGAAGCTTTCTTT. Its protein product is CARRQPNTEAFF. This sequence joins TRBV28 and TRBJ1-1; possibly TRBD1 for D (5 bases). Per the germline V gene, CDR1 is MDHEN and CDR2 is SYDVKM. The CDR3 runs 12 residues. The V end was cut by 9 bases, the J end by 1 base, with 9 bases between.

The chain carries TRBV18 and TRBJ2-7; 10 bases line up with TRBD1. V was clipped by 5 bases and J by 3 bases; unmatched bases: 4. The CDR3 extends over 14 amino acids. Germline-derived CDR1 and CDR2 are KGHSH and LQKENI. The CDR3 nucleotides read TGTGCCAGCTCAACCGGGACAGGGGTCTACGAGCAGTACTTC. Translating gives CASSTGTGVYEQYF.

This clone has a single count. CDR3: CASLTGPNTGELFF. The CDR3 nucleotides are TGCGCCAGCCTCACAGGGCCGAACACCGGGGAGCTGTTTTTT. This chain connects TRBV5-1 to TRBJ2-2; weak D call: TRBD1 (6 bases). The V gene lost 7 bases and the J gene lost 0 bases, with 10 bases spanning the gap. The germline V gene encodes CDR1 SGHRS and CDR2 YFSETQ. CDR3 length equals 14 residues.